The T cell receptor (beta chain) described here comes from a study of T cell repertoires in cytomegalovirus infection. Study conclusions and caveats: CMV-specific HLA-C-restricted TCR beta clonotypes dominated the ex vivo response.

One entry per CDR3 protein, called by TCRdb with MiXCR from the reads. The sample carries about 600,000 distinct CDR3 sequences, around 24% recorded once. The germline V and J ends were trimmed by 5 bases and 3 bases, with 14 bases remaining between them. The length of the CDR3 is 14 residues. At least ten counts were recorded for this clonotype. What it binds is unknown. This receptor was identified in a human donor in good health (CMV status not recorded). Some clones in this sample may be carry-over from other donors' samples. This sequence joins TRBV12-3 or TRBV12-4 and TRBJ2-7; D could derive from TRBD1 or TRBD2 (5 bases each). Sequenced sample: CD8+ T cells from PBMCs. DNA of the CDR3: TGTGCCAGCAGTCTAAAGGGACCTCTCTACGAGCAGTACTTC. Amino acids: CASSLKGPLYEQYF.